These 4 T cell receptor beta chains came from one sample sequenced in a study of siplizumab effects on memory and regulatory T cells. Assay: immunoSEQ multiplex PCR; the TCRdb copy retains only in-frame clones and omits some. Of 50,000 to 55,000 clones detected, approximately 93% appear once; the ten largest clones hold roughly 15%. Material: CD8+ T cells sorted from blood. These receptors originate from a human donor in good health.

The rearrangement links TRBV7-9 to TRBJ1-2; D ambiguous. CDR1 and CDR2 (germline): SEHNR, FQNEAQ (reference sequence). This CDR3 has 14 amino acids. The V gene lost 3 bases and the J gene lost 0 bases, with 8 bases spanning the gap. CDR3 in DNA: TGTGCCAGCAGCTTTGGGATGACTAACTATGGCTACACCTTC. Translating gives CASSFGMTNYGYTF.

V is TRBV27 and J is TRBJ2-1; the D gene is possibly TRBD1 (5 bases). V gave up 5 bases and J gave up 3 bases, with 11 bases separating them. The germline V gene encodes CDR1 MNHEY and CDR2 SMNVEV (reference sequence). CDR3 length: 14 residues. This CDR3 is CASSNSGYYNEQFF. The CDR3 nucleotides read TGTGCCAGCAGTAATTCAGGGTACTACAATGAGCAGTTCTTC.

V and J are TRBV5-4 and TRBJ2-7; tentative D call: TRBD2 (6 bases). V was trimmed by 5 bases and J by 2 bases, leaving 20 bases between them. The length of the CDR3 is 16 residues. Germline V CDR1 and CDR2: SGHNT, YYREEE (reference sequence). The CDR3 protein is CASRNREEHPPYEQYF. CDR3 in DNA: TGTGCCAGCAGAAATAGGGAGGAGCACCCCCCCTACGAGCAGTACTTC.

The CDR3 loop reads CASSPSGSGTYEQYF. The CDR3 nucleotides are TGTGCCAGCAGCCCTAGCGGGAGTGGGACCTACGAGCAGTACTTC. The rearrangement uses TRBV9 and TRBJ2-7; TRBD2 aligns across 10 bases. J lost 2 bases, V lost 4 bases, and 6 bases had no gene match. This CDR3 comprises 15 residues. The germline V gene encodes CDR1 SGDLS and CDR2 YYNGEE. The full variable domain, with the rest looked up from reference TRBV9 and TRBJ2-7, is DSGVTQTPKHLITATGQRVTLRCSPRSGDLSVYWYQQSLDQGLQFLIQYYNGEERAKGNILERFSAQQFPDLHSELNLSSLELGDSALYFCASSPSGSGTYEQYFGPGTRLTVT.